This TCR beta chain was sequenced for a study of regulatory T cells in long-lasting Graves disease. This clonotype has only a few counts. Arm-PCR of CDR3 regions and iRepertoire HTBI primers were used to build TCR beta libraries. TCRdb recomputed calls from the multiplex PCR reads with MiXCR, one row per CDR3 protein. The sample yields some 370,000 distinct CDR3 sequences, more than 20% seen once. The CDR3 has 14 amino acids. Germline values: CDR1 SGDLS, CDR2 YYNGEE. The V gene lost 0 bases and the J gene lost 2 bases, with 9 bases spanning the gap. Time point described: persistent/refractory GD, antithyroid drugs over 5 years with positive TRAb. From RNA extracted from PBMCs, the TCR library was made.

The chain uses TRBV9 and TRBJ2-7; D not certain. The sequence was obtained from a female donor with Graves disease. This material consisted of peripheral blood mononuclear cells (PBMCs), taken when the disease was refractory, from a patient treated with antithyroid drugs. CDR3 residues: CASSVDADPYEQYF. The CDR3 DNA reads as TGTGCCAGCAGCGTAGATGCAGACCCCTACGAGCAGTACTTC.